This T cell receptor beta chain comes out of a study of shared clonotypes between healthy human individuals. Background on the study: Each donor had three CD4 naive, three CD4 memory, two CD8 naive and one CD8 memory plate.

CDR3 length: 15 amino acids. Trimming removed 6 bases at V and 4 bases at J, with 18 bases between. Germline V gene sequence: CDR1 MNHNS, CDR2 SASEGT. About 33,000 T cell genomes (approximately 190 ng DNA) went into each sorted-subset replicate. The method was immunoSEQ multiplex PCR; TCRdb's version includes in-frame clones alone and lacks a portion of them. The table includes some 2.1 million clones, roughly 95% detected once. Adult donors, all healthy and HIV-negative, had no recent acute infections or vaccinations. This TCR was recovered from a man between 18 and 29 years old in good health. The chain links TRBV6-1 to TRBJ1-1; maybe TRBD1 (5 bases). The sample consisted of naive CD4+ T cells sorted from blood. The sample's subset: CD45RA+ positively selected. The chain's CDR3 is CASSRAVGEITEAFF. The DNA of the CDR3 is TGTGCCAGCAGCCGAGCTGTAGGGGAGATCACTGAAGCTTTCTTT.